The rows below give T cell receptor beta chains drawn from one sample of a study of human T cells and chemical hapten exposure. One entry per CDR3 protein, called by TCRdb with MiXCR from the RACE reads. The sample has more than 90,000 distinct CDR3 sequences, approximately 10% seen once. The specimen comprised whole blood, sampled in connection with sensitization to the hapten diphenylcyclopropenone (DPC). These receptors were obtained from a woman aged 40 to 50 with alopecia areata. Some clones in this sample may be carry-over from other donors' samples. Both conserved end residues are part of each CDR3. D genes are given only for firm matches. Part of the rows lack a size; the others show once, few, many or a class for expanded clones.

>TRBV4-3|NA|TRBJ2-6|many
CASSQDLPSSGANVLTF
TGCGCCAGCAGCCAAGATCTACCGAGCTCTGGGGCCAACGTCCTGACTTTC
>TRBV30|NA|TRBJ1-2|few
CAWFRDYGYTF
TGTGCCTGGTTTAGGGACTATGGCTACACCTTC
>TRBV20-1|TRBD2|TRBJ2-3|NA
CSARDLLGTSGRDTQYF
TGCAGTGCTAGAGACCTTCTAGGGACTAGCGGGAGGGATACGCAGTATTTT
>TRBV7-2|NA|TRBJ2-5|many
CASSLRNLETQYF
TGTGCCAGCAGCTTACGTAATTTAGAGACCCAGTACTTC
>TRBV7-2|TRBD2|TRBJ2-1|NA
CASSLGTSSYNEQFF
TGTGCCAGCAGCTTGGGGACTAGCTCCTACAATGAGCAGTTCTTC
>TRBV4-2|NA|TRBJ2-5|NA
CASSLGTGQETQYF
TGTGCCAGCAGCCTCGGGACGGGACAAGAGACCCAGTACTTC
>TRBV7-8|NA|TRBJ2-5|many
CASSFEQLQETQYF
TGTGCCAGCAGCTTCGAGCAACTCCAAGAGACCCAGTACTTC
>TRBV6-2/TRBV6-3|NA|TRBJ1-5|many
CASRHRSGFNSNQPQHF
TGTGCCAGCAGACACAGGTCGGGGTTCAATAGCAATCAGCCCCAGCATTTT
>TRBV27|NA|TRBJ2-7|NA
CASSFINQFYEQYF
TGTGCCAGCAGTTTCATTAACCAGTTCTACGAGCAGTACTTC
>TRBV29-1|NA|TRBJ1-1|few
CSVNPPHGSVTEAFF
TGCAGCGTTAACCCACCGCACGGGTCGGTCACTGAAGCTTTCTTT
>TRBV20-1|NA|TRBJ1-5|many
CSASGASGSQPQHF
TGCAGTGCCTCAGGGGCGAGCGGATCTCAGCCCCAGCATTTT
>TRBV7-8|NA|TRBJ2-2|many
CASSLGVPGELFF
TGTGCCAGCAGCTTAGGGGTCCCCGGGGAGCTGTTTTTT
>TRBV29-1|TRBD1|TRBJ1-3|many
CSVEGAPGTGDGNTIYF
TGCAGCGTTGAAGGGGCCCCCGGGACAGGGGATGGAAACACCATATATTTT
>TRBV7-3|NA|TRBJ1-5|NA
CASSLQQDQPQHF
TGTGCCAGCAGCTTACAACAGGATCAGCCCCAGCATTTT
>TRBV20-1|NA|TRBJ2-1|many
CSARDVRGSAYNEQFF
TGCAGTGCTAGAGATGTTCGAGGGTCCGCCTACAATGAGCAGTTCTTC
>TRBV10-1|TRBD1|TRBJ2-1|NA
CASSVLRTGGVEQFF
TGCGCCAGCAGTGTCCTCCGGACAGGGGGCGTTGAGCAGTTCTTC
>TRBV28|TRBD2|TRBJ2-7|many
CASSFYQLAGASEQYF
TGTGCCAGCAGTTTCTACCAACTAGCGGGAGCGTCGGAGCAGTACTTC
>TRBV7-2|NA|TRBJ2-1|NA
CASSLDGVNEQFF
TGTGCCAGCAGCTTAGATGGGGTGAATGAGCAGTTCTTC
>TRBV2|NA|TRBJ1-5|many
CASSEYSSQGQPQHF
TGTGCCAGCAGTGAATACAGCTCCCAAGGTCAGCCCCAGCATTTT
>TRBV27|TRBD2|TRBJ2-3|few
CASSPLVMTSGTDTQYF
TGTGCCAGCAGCCCCTTAGTGATGACTAGCGGCACAGATACGCAGTATTTT
>TRBV6-5|NA|TRBJ1-2|NA
CASSLGGSDGYTF
TGTGCCAGCAGTCTCGGGGGTTCCGATGGCTACACCTTC
>TRBV14|TRBD2|TRBJ2-3|many
CASSQSRAGTRSVADTQYF
TGTGCCAGCAGCCAAAGCAGGGCCGGGACTAGGTCCGTCGCAGATACGCAGTATTTT
>TRBV6-1|NA|TRBJ2-7|few
CASSAAGQNLYEQYF
TGTGCCAGCAGTGCCGCGGGACAGAATCTATACGAGCAGTACTTC
>TRBV7-2|NA|TRBJ2-7|NA
CASSLVGGNYYEQYF
TGTGCCAGCAGCTTAGTAGGGGGGAATTACTACGAGCAGTACTTC
>TRBV7-2|TRBD1|TRBJ1-6|many
CASSARQGYNSPLHF
TGTGCCAGCAGCGCCCGACAGGGGTATAATTCACCCCTCCACTTT
>TRBV3-1|NA|TRBJ1-1|many
CASSQDPTGSFPFF
TGTGCCAGCAGCCAAGATCCTACCGGATCTTTCCCTTTCTTT
>TRBV4-3|TRBD2|TRBJ2-1|NA
CASSQDGTSVSEQFF
TGCGCCAGCAGCCAAGATGGGACTAGCGTTTCAGAGCAGTTCTTC
>TRBV20-1|NA|TRBJ1-4|many
CSASDGRDEKLFF
TGCAGTGCTAGTGATGGCAGGGATGAAAAACTGTTTTTT
>TRBV10-3|NA|TRBJ1-1|NA
CAISEGVRLNTEAFF
TGTGCCATCAGTGAGGGAGTCAGGTTGAACACTGAAGCTTTCTTT
>TRBV10-3|NA|TRBJ2-5|NA
CAISEAGLETQYF
TGTGCCATCAGTGAAGCCGGTTTGGAGACCCAGTACTTC
>TRBV5-1|NA|TRBJ2-1|many
CASSLDGLYNEQFF
TGCGCCAGCAGCTTGGACGGGCTCTACAATGAGCAGTTCTTC
>TRBV29-1|TRBD1|TRBJ1-1|NA
CSATGANTEAFF
TGCAGCGCCACAGGGGCGAACACTGAAGCTTTCTTT
>TRBV10-3|TRBD1|TRBJ2-2|few
CAISPGTGGRELFF
TGTGCCATCAGTCCCGGGACAGGGGGTCGGGAGCTGTTTTTT
>TRBV7-2|NA|TRBJ1-1|few
CASSLVIGFSEAFF
TGTGCCAGCAGCTTAGTTATAGGGTTCTCTGAAGCTTTCTTT
>TRBV5-4|TRBD2|TRBJ2-5|few
CASSSRLAGGKETQYF
TGTGCCAGCAGCTCACGACTAGCGGGGGGGAAAGAGACCCAGTACTTC
>TRBV2|NA|TRBJ2-7|few
CASIGASWYEQYF
TGTGCCAGCATTGGGGCTAGTTGGTACGAGCAGTACTTC
>TRBV7-9|NA|TRBJ1-1|many
CASRGSNTEAFF
TGTGCCAGCAGGGGATCGAACACTGAAGCTTTCTTT
>TRBV9|NA|TRBJ2-3|many
CASSPRQGGRTDTQYF
TGTGCCAGCAGCCCCAGACAGGGAGGTAGGACAGATACGCAGTATTTT
>TRBV12-3/TRBV12-4|NA|TRBJ2-7|NA
CASSLWTATSYEQYF
TGTGCCAGCAGTTTATGGACGGCTACCTCCTACGAGCAGTACTTC
>TRBV20-1|TRBD1|TRBJ1-5|few
CSARAGTGNQPQHF
TGCAGTGCTAGAGCCGGGACAGGGAATCAGCCCCAGCATTTT
>TRBV7-2|NA|TRBJ2-1|many
CASRQQRQGFNEQFF
TGTGCCAGCAGACAACAACGGCAGGGGTTTAATGAGCAGTTCTTC
>TRBV7-2|NA|TRBJ2-5|many
CASSAGRQETQYF
TGTGCCAGCAGCGCGGGACGGCAAGAGACCCAGTACTTC
>TRBV12-3/TRBV12-4|NA|TRBJ2-3|many
CASSPRTDTQYF
TGTGCCAGCAGTCCGCGAACAGATACGCAGTATTTT
>TRBV27|TRBD1|TRBJ1-5|NA
CASTPSSGQGRGPNQPQHF
TGTGCCAGCACCCCCAGCTCCGGGCAGGGGAGGGGGCCAAATCAGCCCCAGCATTTT
>TRBV20-1|NA|TRBJ2-5|many
CSASIGQPTQETQYF
TGCAGTGCTAGTATCGGGCAGCCTACACAAGAGACCCAGTACTTC
>TRBV2|NA|TRBJ1-4|many
CASRPRTGSVYEKLFF
TGTGCCAGCAGGCCTCGAACAGGGTCTGTATATGAAAAACTGTTTTTT
>TRBV9|NA|TRBJ2-3|many
CASSVRVSGESDTQYF
TGTGCCAGCAGCGTACGGGTTAGCGGAGAGTCAGATACGCAGTATTTT
>TRBV6-5|TRBD2|TRBJ2-1|few
CASSYFSGVGEQFF
TGTGCCAGCAGTTACTTTAGCGGGGTAGGTGAGCAGTTCTTC
>TRBV20-1|NA|TRBJ2-7|NA
CSARELGHEQYF
TGCAGTGCTAGAGAACTAGGACACGAGCAGTACTTC
>TRBV7-2|TRBD1|TRBJ2-3|many
CASSLGTGFTDTQYF
TGTGCCAGCAGCTTAGGGACAGGGTTTACAGATACGCAGTATTTT